This T cell receptor (beta chain) was documented in a study of CD8 T cells in ankylosing spondylitis. Whole-study findings and limits: Clones linked to the disease showed a CD8+ phenotype. They occurred at relatively low frequencies in peripheral blood. Reported data indicate significant enrichment of disease-linked clones within matched ankylosing spondylitis synovial fluid. Typical of ankylosing spondylitis blood, it appeared, was a TCR beta motif of eight highly homologous variants. A subset of motif variants has previously been described in the synovial fluid and blood of reactive arthritis.

The germline gives CDR1 SGHTS, CDR2 YDEGEE. This CDR3 contains 17 residues. After removal of 3 bases from V and 5 bases from J, the junction contained 9 bases not matched to a gene. Details on this clonotype: Its antigen is not identified.

Quantitative 5'-RACE with molecular barcodes was used to make the TCR beta libraries. TCRdb independently ran MiXCR on the 5' RACE reads; one entry per CDR3 protein. The data hold about 390,000 distinct CDR3 sequences, with under 25% observed a single time. Sequencing input: blood, either unsorted or a sorted T cell fraction (not recorded which). V and J are TRBV5-8 and TRBJ2-3, with 13 bases aligning to TRBD2. This TCR was sampled from a male donor with ankylosing spondylitis. The CDR3 loop reads CASSSSGLAGVKDTQYF. CDR3 in DNA: TGTGCCAGCAGCTCGTCCGGACTAGCGGGAGTCAAAGATACGCAGTATTTT.